This record looks at one T cell receptor (beta chain) sequence and its context. Trimming took 7 bases from V and 0 from J; bases not matched to a gene: 8. Germline loops: CDR1 MDHEN, CDR2 SYDVKM. The CDR3 has 15 amino acids. The data were taken from a study of blood T cell repertoires in COVID-19. Study-level information: Spain, Italy and the United States supplied samples that represented acute and convalescent COVID-19. Sources were T cells, B-cell-depleted T cells, or PBMCs; the material itself was cDNA or gDNA.

TCRdb's copy holds only in-frame clones and misses some; the assay was immunoSEQ multiplex PCR. The sample lists some 100,000 clones; roughly 87% were seen once. The chain joins TRBV28 to TRBJ1-1, with 7 positions matching TRBD1. The sequencing input was peripheral blood. The TCR sequence derives from a woman older than 75 with active COVID-19. CDR3 loop: CASKAKTGLNTEAFF. The CDR3 bases are TGTGCCAGCAAAGCTAAGACAGGGTTGAACACTGAAGCTTTCTTT.